This TCR beta chain appears in the sequencing data of a study of early stage breast cancer tumors. The overall study: ER+/PR+/HER2- status applied to about 70% of the 16 invasive breast tumors.

Study conclusions and caveats: Most shared enriched TCRB sequences were commonly generated ones.

CDR1 and CDR2 from the germline V gene are SGHTA and FQGNSA. The CDR3 has 13 residues. V lost 3 bases and J lost 5, with 7 bases in between. Tumor samples used roughly 17-55 mg of diced tissue. About this clone: Its antigen is not known.

The assay was immunoSEQ multiplex PCR, and TCRdb's table has in-frame clones only and misses some. Of approximately 5,000 clones in the sample, roughly 60% were seen once. This rearrangement joins TRBV7-2 to TRBJ2-2; D is possibly TRBD2 (5 bases). The specimen was breast tumor tissue. The receptor comes from a person in their fifties with breast cancer. The CDR3 nucleotides read TGTGCCAGCAGCTTCTTAGCGACCGGGGAGCTGTTTTTT. It is translated as CASSFLATGELFF.